These 7 T cell receptor beta chains originate from one sample sequenced in a study of cytomegalovirus exposure and HLA in healthy donors. The PCR had 60 Vbeta and 13 Jbeta primers. TCRdb's copy holds only in-frame clones and misses some; the assay was immunoSEQ multiplex PCR. In the table there are over 150,000 clones, approximately 72% of which are singletons. The sequencing sample was made of PBMCs. These TCRs come from a man in his late teens or twenties in good health and CMV-seronegative.

The chain employs TRBV5-8 and TRBJ1-5, with D maybe TRBD1 (5 bases). The CDR3 totals 15 residues. Trimming stripped 7 bases from V and 7 bases from J, with 21 bases between. The V gene's germline CDR1 is SGHTS and CDR2 YDEGEE. The DNA of the CDR3 is TGTGCCAGCGGTAAAGGAGGGACTTTCTCCCAGCCCCAGCATTTT. Translating gives CASGKGGTFSQPQHF. Filled out from reference TRBV5-8 and TRBJ1-5, the complete variable domain reads EAGVTQSPTHLIKTRGQQATLRCSPISGHTSVYWYQQALGLGLQFLLWYDEGEERNRGNFPPRFSGRQFPNYSSELNVNALELEDSALYLCASGKGGTFSQPQHFGDGTRLSIL.

The rearrangement joins TRBV5-6 to TRBJ1-2, with 8 bases that match TRBD1. This CDR3 contains 14 residues. J lost 7 bases, V lost 3 bases, and 8 bases had no gene match. CDR1 is SGHDT and CDR2 is YYEEEE in the germline V gene. The CDR3 region is CASSSLSGGVGYTF. For the CDR3, the DNA is TGTGCCAGCAGCTCTCTTTCAGGGGGCGTTGGCTACACCTTC. Variable domain in full (rest from reference TRBV5-6 and TRBJ1-2): DAGVTQSPTHLIKTRGQQVTLRCSPKSGHDTVSWYQQALGQGPQFIFQYYEEEERQRGNFPDRFSGHQFPNYSSELNVNALLLGDSALYLCASSSLSGGVGYTFGSGTRLTVV.

The chain couples TRBV30 to TRBJ1-5, with unresolved D. V shed 0 bases and J shed 6 bases, with 12 bases lying between them. Germline assignment: CDR1 GTSNPN and CDR2 SVGIG (reference sequence). CDR3 length: 14 amino acids. The CDR3 DNA reads as TGTGCCTGGAGTGTACGGCCCCGGAGTCAGCCCCAGCATTTT. The encoded protein is CAWSVRPRSQPQHF.

V is TRBV6-6 and J is TRBJ2-5; the D is unclear. V was clipped by 6 bases and J by 4 bases, with 9 bases between them. Germline V gene lookup returns CDR1 MNHNY and CDR2 SVGAGI (reference sequence). The CDR3 has 12 amino acids. This CDR3 reads CASSLNGETQYF. CDR3 DNA: TGTGCCAGCAGCCTAAATGGAGAGACCCAGTACTTC.

V gene TRBV6-5 combines with J gene TRBJ2-7, with 7 bases lining up with TRBD1. In germline, CDR1 is MNHEY, CDR2 SVGAGI. The CDR3 has 14 amino acids. Trimming removed 0 bases from V and 1 base from J; junction bases left unmatched: 0. This CDR3 is CASSYSGQSYEQYF. In nucleotides, the CDR3 is TGTGCCAGCAGTTACTCGGGACAGTCCTACGAGCAGTACTTC.

This clone appeared a single time. The V gene is TRBV6-6, the J gene TRBJ2-3, with a weak D call TRBD2 (6 bases). Germline CDR1 reads MNHNY; CDR2 reads SVGAGI (reference sequence). Trimming left V 5 bases short and J 2 bases short, with 14 bases between. This CDR3 is built from 15 residues. Here the CDR3 DNA reads TGTGCCAGCAGTCTGATGGCGGGGAACACAGATACGCAGTATTTT. The encoded protein is CASSLMAGNTDTQYF.

There are a few counts of this clone. This chain uses TRBV19 with TRBJ2-5, with 11 bases aligning to TRBD2. V shed 1 base and J 4 bases; nucleotides not matched to a gene: 5. There are 16 residues in the CDR3. Germline CDR1 and CDR2: LNHDA and SQIVND (reference sequence). The CDR3 sequence: CASSIVAGGIGETQYF. CDR3 coding DNA: TGTGCCAGTAGTATAGTAGCGGGGGGGATCGGAGAGACCCAGTACTTC. Full variable domain (rest looked up from reference TRBV19 and TRBJ2-5): DGGITQSPKYLFRKEGQNVTLSCEQNLNHDAMYWYRQDPGQGLRLIYYSQIVNDFQKGDIAEGYSVSREKKESFPLTVTSAQKNPTAFYLCASSIVAGGIGETQYFGPGTRLLVL.